This T cell receptor beta chain was obtained from a study of response to subunit inactivated influenza vaccine. Regarding the study as a whole: Only a handful of new T cells, the authors suggested, are recruited with each seasonal influenza vaccination.

Looked up from germline, CDR1 is SGHAT and CDR2 is FQNNGV. J was trimmed by 9 bases and V by 1 base; bases with no gene match: 5. CDR3 size: 14 residues. Remarks on this clonotype: As yet, its antigen is unknown.

TCRdb ran MiXCR on the RT-PCR reads and lists one entry per CDR3 protein. The sample consists of roughly 700,000 distinct CDR3 sequences, roughly 13% of them appearing once. Here the sequenced sample was PBMCs from blood, taken approximately 15 days before vaccination. The chain couples TRBV11-2 to TRBJ2-1, with 8 nucleotides matching TRBD2. This sequence was found in a man aged 45-65 years who received an inactivated influenza vaccine. Written as DNA, the CDR3 is TGTGCCAGCAGCTTAGGCTTCCTAGCGGGTGAGCAGTTCTTC. Translated, it gives CASSLGFLAGEQFF.